This TCR beta chain was profiled in a study of CD8+CD57+ T cells in acquired aplastic anemia. Looking at the study overall: Sorted cells (CD4+ and CD8+) yielded DNA amounts that averaged roughly 3.2 ug.

For CDR3 and TCR beta VDJ profiling, genomic DNA was the template used. Using its own MiXCR run on the reads, TCRdb lists one record per CDR3 protein. The sample records approximately 190,000 distinct CDR3 sequences, around 47% being singletons. CDR3 size: 14 residues. Germline CDR1 reads SNHLY; CDR2 reads FYNNEI. Germline trimming cut 6 bases from V and 4 bases from J; bases unmatched to any gene: 3. Sequencing was done on patients that had shown CD8+CD57+ cell expansion by flow cytometry. The count of this clonotype is one. The chain has TRBV2 and TRBJ2-3; TRBD2 matches at 11 bases. Sequencing input: sorted CD4+, CD8+, or CD8+CD57+ T cells (not recorded which) from PBMCs. The TCR sequence derives from a human donor with aplastic anemia. The CDR3: CASRLAGESDTQYF. Written as DNA, the CDR3 is TGTGCCAGCAGACTAGCGGGAGAGTCAGATACGCAGTATTTT. Filled out from reference TRBV2 and TRBJ2-3, the complete variable domain reads EPEVTQTPSHQVTQMGQEVILRCVPISNHLYFYWYRQILGQKVEFLVSFYNNEISEKSEIFDDQFSVERPDGSNFTLKIRSTKLEDSAMYFCASRLAGESDTQYFGPGTRLTVL.